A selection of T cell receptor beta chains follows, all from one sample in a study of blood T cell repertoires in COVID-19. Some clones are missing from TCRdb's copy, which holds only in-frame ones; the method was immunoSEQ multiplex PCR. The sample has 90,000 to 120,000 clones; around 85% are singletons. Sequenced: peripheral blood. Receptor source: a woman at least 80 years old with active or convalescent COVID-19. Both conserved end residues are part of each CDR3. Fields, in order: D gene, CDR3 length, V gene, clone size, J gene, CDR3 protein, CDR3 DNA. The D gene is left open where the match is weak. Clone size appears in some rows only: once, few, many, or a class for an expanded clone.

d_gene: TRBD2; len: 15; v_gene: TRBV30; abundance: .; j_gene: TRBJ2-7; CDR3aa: CAWTHLGGTSYEQYF; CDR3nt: TGTGCCTGGACCCACTTGGGGGGGACTTCCTACGAGCAGTACTTC
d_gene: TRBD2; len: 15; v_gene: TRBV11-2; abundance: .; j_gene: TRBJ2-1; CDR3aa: CASSSPSGTSGQQFF; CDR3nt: TGTGCCAGCAGCTCCCCATCCGGGACTAGCGGACAGCAGTTCTTC
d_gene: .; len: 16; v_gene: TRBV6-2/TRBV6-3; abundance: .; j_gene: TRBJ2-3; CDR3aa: CASSYSAAESTDTQYF; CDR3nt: TGTGCCAGCAGTTACTCGGCGGCAGAAAGCACAGATACGCAGTATTTT
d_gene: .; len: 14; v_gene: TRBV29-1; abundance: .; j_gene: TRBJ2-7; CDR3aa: CSVVIRGSYYEQYF; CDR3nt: TGCAGCGTTGTAATCCGGGGGTCGTACTACGAGCAGTACTTC
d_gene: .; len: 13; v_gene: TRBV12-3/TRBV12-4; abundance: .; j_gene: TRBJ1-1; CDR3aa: CASCLQRNTEAFF; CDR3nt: TGTGCCAGCTGCTTACAGAGGAACACTGAAGCTTTCTTT
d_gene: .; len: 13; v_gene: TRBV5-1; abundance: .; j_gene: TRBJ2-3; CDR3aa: CASSPTGADTQYF; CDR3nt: TGCGCCAGCAGCCCCACGGGGGCAGATACGCAGTATTTT
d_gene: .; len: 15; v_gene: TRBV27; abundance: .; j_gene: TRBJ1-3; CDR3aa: CASSLSGGSGNTIYF; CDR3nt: TGTGCCAGCAGTTTATCAGGGGGCTCTGGAAACACCATATATTTT
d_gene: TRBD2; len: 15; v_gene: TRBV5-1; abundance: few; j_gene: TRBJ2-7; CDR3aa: CASSPRLAGLYEQYF; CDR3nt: TGCGCCAGCAGCCCGCGACTAGCGGGGCTCTACGAGCAGTACTTC
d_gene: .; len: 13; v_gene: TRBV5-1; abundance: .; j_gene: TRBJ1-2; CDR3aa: CASSLDGNYGYTF; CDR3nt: TGCGCCAGCAGCTTGGACGGTAACTATGGCTACACCTTC
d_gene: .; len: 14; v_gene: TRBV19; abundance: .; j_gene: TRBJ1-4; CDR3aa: CASSVLTENEKLFF; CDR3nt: TGTGCCAGTAGTGTCCTGACAGAAAATGAAAAACTGTTTTTT
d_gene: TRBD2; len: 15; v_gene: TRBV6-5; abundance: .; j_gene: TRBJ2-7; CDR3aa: CASSYSSSGGSEQYF; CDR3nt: TGTGCCAGCAGTTACTCTTCTAGCGGAGGGAGCGAGCAGTACTTC
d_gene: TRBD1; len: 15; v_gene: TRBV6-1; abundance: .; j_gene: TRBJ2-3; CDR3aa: CASSERNRGLDTQYF; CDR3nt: TGTGCCAGCAGTGAACGGAACAGGGGGTTAGATACGCAGTATTTT
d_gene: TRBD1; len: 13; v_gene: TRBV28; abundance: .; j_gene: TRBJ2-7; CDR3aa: CASSFGTEYEQYF; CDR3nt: TGTGCCAGCAGTTTTGGGACAGAGTACGAGCAGTACTTC
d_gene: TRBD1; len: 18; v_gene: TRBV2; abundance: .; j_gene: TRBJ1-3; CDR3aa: CASSDRSWDRVRGNTIYF; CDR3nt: TGTGCCAGCAGTGACCGATCCTGGGACAGGGTGCGAGGAAACACCATATATTTT
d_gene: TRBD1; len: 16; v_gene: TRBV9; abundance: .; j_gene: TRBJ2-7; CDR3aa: CASSASPGQGRYEQYF; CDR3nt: TGTGCCAGCAGCGCTAGCCCGGGACAGGGGCGTTACGAGCAGTACTTC
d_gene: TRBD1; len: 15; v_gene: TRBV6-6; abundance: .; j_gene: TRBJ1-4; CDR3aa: CASSYGDRGDEKLFF; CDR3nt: TGTGCCAGCAGTTACGGGGACAGGGGAGATGAAAAACTGTTTTTT
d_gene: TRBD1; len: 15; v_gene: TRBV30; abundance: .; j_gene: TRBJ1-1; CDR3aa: CAWWTGQTLNTEAFF; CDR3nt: TGTGCCTGGTGGACAGGGCAGACCTTGAACACTGAAGCTTTCTTT
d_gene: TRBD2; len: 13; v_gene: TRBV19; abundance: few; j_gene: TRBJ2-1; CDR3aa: CASSSGGPNEQFF; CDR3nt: TGTGCCAGTAGCAGCGGGGGGCCTAATGAGCAGTTCTTC
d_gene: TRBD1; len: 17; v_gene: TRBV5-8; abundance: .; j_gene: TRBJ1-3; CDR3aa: CASSLEGTGYSGNTIYF; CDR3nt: TGTGCCAGCAGCTTGGAGGGGACAGGGTACTCTGGAAACACCATATATTTT
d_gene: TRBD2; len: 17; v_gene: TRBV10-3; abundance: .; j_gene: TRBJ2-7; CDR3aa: CATIGTSLLTARGEQYF; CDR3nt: TGTGCCACAATCGGGACTAGCCTTCTAACGGCACGGGGCGAGCAGTACTTC